The T cell receptor (beta chain) described here comes from a study of cytomegalovirus exposure and HLA in healthy donors. Study-wide results and caveats: Earlier analysis yielded a pattern in which most TCR beta V segments were productive about 87% or about 30% of the time.

Comment on this clone: The antigen is unknown.

This PCR relied on a set of 60 Vbeta primers and 13 Jbeta primers. Authors' processing steps: Counted up in a later analysis, unique TCR beta chains came to about 80 million, with 9.5 million to 13 million shared. The repertoire was sequenced with immunoSEQ multiplex PCR; TCRdb's copy has only in-frame clones and lacks some. Clone size and the V and J calls come from that table; the DNA yielded D and trimming. This table holds 130,000 or so clones, roughly 80% found once. The junction had 7 bases not matched to a gene; V was cut back by 5 bases and J by 3 bases. Germline V CDR1 and CDR2: MNHEY, SMNVEV (reference sequence). The CDR3 is 15 amino acids.

This TCR derives from a woman aged 55 to 70 in good health and CMV-seronegative. The sequenced sample consisted of PBMCs. The chain employs TRBV27 and TRBJ2-1; 7 bases fit TRBD1. CDR3 nucleotides: TGTGCCAGCAGTCCCCGACAGGGCATCTACAATGAGCAGTTCTTC. Protein sequence: CASSPRQGIYNEQFF.